Here is one T cell receptor (beta chain) with its context. Its specificity is unknown. After removal of 4 bases from V and 8 bases from J, the junction contained 8 bases not matched to a gene. Germline assignment: CDR1 DFQATT and CDR2 SNEGSKA (reference sequence). The CDR3 has 15 amino acids. A second PCR of about 6 to 11 cycles used a sample-barcoded 5' primer and a J-beta primer mix. TCRdb analysed the 5' RACE reads with MiXCR anew, one entry per CDR3 protein. The sample has about 290,000 distinct CDR3 sequences; roughly a quarter are singletons. This entry comes from a study of blood T cells in healthy people across ages. Findings and limits, study-wide: A roughly linear age-dependent decrease characterized TCR beta diversity per million T cells.

The rearrangement links TRBV20-1 to TRBJ1-6, with 10 bases matching TRBD1. Input material: blood. The source of this sequence is a woman aged 65 to 85 in good health. CDR3 nucleotide sequence: TGCAGTGCTAAGACAGGGGGCGAAGTCTATTCACCCCTCCACTTT. Amino acids: CSAKTGGEVYSPLHF.